Listed here is a single T cell receptor beta chain. Its antigen is as yet unknown. The data were produced by immunoSEQ multiplex PCR, yet TCRdb's version contains in-frame clones alone and is incomplete. This table has hundreds of thousands of clones, roughly 89% appearing once. The data were obtained in a study of Ad26.COV2.S vaccination and SARS-CoV-2 variants. Treatment denoted: approximately 18 received Ad26.COV2.S at low or high dose, single or two shots; about 5 received placebo; per-sample allocation not given. All samples were drawn on day 63, counting from the first vaccine or placebo injection. The study, taken as a whole, reports: It was reported that spike-specific CD8+ and CD4+ T cell responses were substantially broad after vaccination. Total T cell responses were possibly underestimated by TCR breadth and depth analyses. Spike-specific TCR breadth was greater in vaccine than placebo recipients.

CDR3 length equals 16 residues. V was shortened by 1 base and J by 3 bases, with 13 bases between the two germline ends. Germline V gene data show CDR1 as SGDLS and CDR2 as YYNGEE. The chain is built from TRBV9 and TRBJ2-2; D is perhaps TRBD2 (6 bases). The sequence was obtained from a person between 18 and 59 years old who received the Ad26.COV2.S COVID-19 vaccine or a placebo. Source: peripheral blood, taken in a trial of Ad26.COV2.S vaccine versus placebo. Here the CDR3 reads CASSVRGGADTGELFF. The CDR3 region has the DNA TGTGCCAGCAGCGTAAGGGGAGGTGCGGACACCGGGGAGCTGTTTTTT.